Detailed here is one T cell receptor (beta chain). Its recognized antigen is unknown. There are no base qualities to consult, and no much larger clone falls within one base. The entry originates in a study of blood T cell repertoires in COVID-19 (dated by TCRdb to the early 2020s). With regard to the full study: Collaborator samples came from the United States, Italy and Spain and covered acute and convalescent phases of COVID-19. The dataset comprised deeply sampled blood TCRbeta repertoires from subjects exposed to, actively infected with, or recovered from COVID-19. The samples were drawn from the first 160 participants of the ongoing ImmuneRACE study and from 1,254 subjects provided by 6 global collaborators. HLA class I and class II types, where available, came from metadata supplied by the sample provider rather than from assay-based typing. The sample metadata nearly always contained a de-identified subject ID, COVID-19 status, age in years and sex. The repertoires were made available in a free public database intended to serve as a resource for research on the immune response to SARS-CoV-2. The prospective study material was composed of cDNA or gDNA derived from T cells, B-cell-depleted T cells, or PBMCs. What the authors observed across the whole study: The quantity of clinical and demographic metadata differed by source and by participant and was supplied without curation.

The immunoSEQ Assay, a bias-controlled multiplex PCR, was used to amplify TCRbeta CDR3 regions from genomic DNA. Regarding the original processing steps: The number of nucleated cells in each sample was estimated from the amplification of reference gene primers within the assay. To quantify the absolute abundance of each unique TCRbeta CDR3 rearrangement, sequence reads were collapsed and filtered. For each sample, productive Simpson clonality was calculated as the square root of Simpson's diversity index over productive rearrangements. Sourced from immuneACCESS, this table was stored by TCRdb with only in-frame sequences that have V and J called. A share of the clones is absent; for the studies checked, an unresolved V gene accounts for under half, and the remainder has no known explanation. That table furnishes V, J and clone size, whereas the DNA furnished D and trimming. Within this sample are more than 95,000 clones, with more than 80% of them counted one time only. Clones ranked in the top ten supply over 20% of the sample.

The germline V gene encodes CDR1 LGHDT and CDR2 YNNKEL (reference sequence). V and J lose 4 bases and 0 bases, and a span of 10 bases separates them. The CDR3 measures 14 amino acids from cysteine to valine. The kept DNA is CDR3 alone, 42 bases in frame from the first base. The collaborating institutions used their own protocols to collect whole blood in K2EDTA tubes. For TCRbeta analysis, collaborators shipped samples in one of three forms: frozen whole blood, isolated PBMCs, or DNA extracted from either of those sample types. Input material: peripheral blood. The receptor was isolated from a man in his 60s with acute or convalescent COVID-19. The chain was built from TRBV3-1 (or the pseudogene TRBV3-2) and TRBJ2-7; a weak D assignment points to TRBD1 (6 bases agree). The nucleotides read TGTGCCAGCAGCCGAGGACAGAGCTCCTACGAGCAGTACGTC. The resulting protein is CASSRGQSSYEQYV.